Each of the 21 T cell receptor beta chains below was sequenced from the same sample in a study of Ad26.COV2.S vaccination and SARS-CoV-2 variants (dated by TCRdb to 2020 to 2022). Receptor amplification or capture employed the immunoSEQ multiplex PCR assay. This immuneACCESS table, as held by TCRdb, lists in-frame sequences with V and J called but not all clones. Of the missing ones, under half trace to an unresolved V gene in checked studies; the others have no known cause. The sample yields over 130,000 clones; 86% were counted once. 4.5% to 6% of the sample belongs to the ten largest clones. Per the publication, the time point label means: individuals recovered from natural SARS-CoV-2 infection. The source material was peripheral blood, sampled after recovery from COVID-19. These receptor sequences come from a human donor who had recovered from COVID-19.

The chain uses TRBV5-4 and TRBJ2-7; 8 positions agree with TRBD2. The CDR3 length is 12 residues. The ends lost 4 bases at V and 5 bases at J; junction bases unmatched: 2. Germline V gene lookup returns CDR1 SGHNT and CDR2 YYREEE (reference sequence). The CDR3 reads CASSLSGDEQYF. As DNA, the CDR3 is TGTGCCAGCAGCCTTAGCGGGGACGAGCAGTACTTC.

The V call is TRBV6-2 or TRBV6-3, the J call TRBJ1-5; perhaps TRBD1 as D (5 bases). Germline assignment: CDR1 MNHEY and CDR2 SVGEGT. V lost 4 bases to trimming and J lost 9 bases, with 19 bases between them. The CDR3 runs to 15 residues. CDR3 loop: CASSWGGSGKRPQHF. The CDR3 coding sequence is TGTGCCAGCAGTTGGGGGGGGAGCGGGAAAAGGCCCCAGCATTTT.

V usage is TRBV3-1 (or the pseudogene TRBV3-2) and J usage is TRBJ2-1; TRBD2 aligns across 8 bases. Germline values: CDR1 LGHDT, CDR2 YNNKEL (reference sequence). Trimming at V came to 3 bases and at J to 6 bases, leaving 10 bases not matched to a gene. CDR3 size: 16 residues. The CDR3 protein is CASSHSGLVGGNEQFF. For the CDR3, the DNA is TGTGCCAGCAGCCATTCGGGACTAGTGGGGGGCAATGAGCAGTTCTTC.

The V and J genes are TRBV9 and TRBJ2-3, with D perhaps TRBD1 (5 bases). V dropped 6 bases and J dropped 5 bases, with 13 bases sitting between them. The CDR3 spans 13 residues. CDR1 is SGDLS and CDR2 is YYNGEE in the germline V gene. CDR3 bases: TGTGCCAGCATGCAGGGTTTGGGAGATACGCAGTATTTT. Its translation is CASMQGLGDTQYF.

This chain connects TRBV5-1 to TRBJ2-3; TRBD2 matches 8 bases. With 3 bases clipped from V and 1 base from J, the junction kept 4 bases outside the gene matches. The CDR3 totals 15 residues. In germline, CDR1 is SGHRS, CDR2 YFSETQ. The CDR3 spells CASSYGAGGTDTQYF. CDR3 bases: TGCGCCAGCAGCTATGGAGCGGGGGGCACAGATACGCAGTATTTT.

The chain recombines TRBV27 with TRBJ2-1; D is possibly TRBD1 (6 bases). Trimming shortened V by 6 bases and J by 2 bases, and 14 bases separated the two germline ends. The CDR3 totals 15 residues. Germline CDR1 is MNHEY and CDR2 is SMNVEV (reference sequence). Here the CDR3 DNA reads TGTGCCAGCAGCTTGGATTGGGACACCTACAATGAGCAGTTCTTC. Its translation: CASSLDWDTYNEQFF.

The chain is built from TRBV7-8 and TRBJ2-6, with D unclear. V was trimmed by 4 bases and J by 0 bases, leaving 10 bases between them. This CDR3 region has 16 residues. Germline V gene lookup returns CDR1 SGHVS and CDR2 FQNEAQ. This CDR3 is CASSSPSSSGANVLTF. CDR3 bases: TGTGCCAGCAGCTCACCAAGCAGCTCTGGGGCCAACGTCCTGACTTTC.

In its sample, this clone was seen once. The genes are TRBV25-1 and TRBJ2-7, with D possibly TRBD1 on 8 matching bases. Germline V gene data show CDR1 as MGHDK and CDR2 as SYGVNS. The V gene lost 7 bases and the J gene lost 3 bases, with 19 bases spanning the gap. This CDR3 is 15 amino acids long. The CDR3 loop is CASIGWNRGGYEQYF. CDR3 in DNA: TGTGCCAGCATTGGCTGGAACAGGGGGGGCTACGAGCAGTACTTC.

J is TRBJ2-7 and V is TRBV5-8; D could derive from TRBD1 or TRBD2 (5 bases each). V shed 4 bases and J shed 0 bases, with 17 bases lying between them. This CDR3 is 16 amino acids long. Germline CDR1 SGHTS, CDR2 YDEGEE. The CDR3 reads CASSGFGTHSSYEQYF. CDR3 DNA sequence: TGTGCCAGCAGCGGGTTTGGGACCCACAGCTCCTACGAGCAGTACTTC.

The genes are TRBV10-1 and TRBJ2-2; no clear D gene. Trimming pared 0 bases from V and 3 bases from J, leaving 5 bases between. The CDR3 loop spans 14 amino acids. The germline gives CDR1 WNHNN, CDR2 SYGVQD (reference sequence). The CDR3 DNA sequence: TGCGCCAGCAGTGAGTCCTGGGACACCGGGGAGCTGTTTTTT. Translated, it gives CASSESWDTGELFF.

This rearrangement joins TRBV9 to TRBJ1-2; a weak D match, TRBD1 (6 bases). Trimming removed 0 bases from V and 4 bases from J, with 13 bases in between. The V gene's germline CDR1 is SGDLS and CDR2 YYNGEE. The CDR3 is made up of 15 amino acids. CDR3 loop: CASSVGAGTPYGYTF. CDR3 DNA sequence: TGTGCCAGCAGCGTAGGGGCCGGGACACCCTATGGCTACACCTTC.

The chain couples TRBV5-5 to TRBJ1-1, with D perhaps matching TRBD1 (5 bases). The CDR3 is 13 amino acids. Per the germline V gene, CDR1 is SGHKS and CDR2 is YYEKEE (reference sequence). V was shortened by 2 bases and J by 4 bases, with 9 bases between the two germline ends. CDR3 sequence (DNA): TGTGCCAGCAGCTTCTCCAGGGCCACTGAAGCTTTCTTT. It specifies CASSFSRATEAFF.

J is TRBJ2-6 and V is TRBV7-2, with TRBD1 identical over 7 bases. Germline-derived CDR1 and CDR2 are SGHTA and FQGNSA. The CDR3 runs 16 residues. The V segment lost 4 bases and the J segment 0 bases; nucleotides outside the gene matches: 3. CDR3 nucleotide sequence: TGTGCCAGCAGCTGGGACAGAGCCTCTGGGGCCAACGTCCTGACTTTC. Its protein is CASSWDRASGANVLTF.

The chain joins TRBV7-2 to TRBJ1-5, with D possibly TRBD1 on 6 matching bases. CDR1 and CDR2 (germline): SGHTA, FQGNSA. Trimming pared 1 base from V and 6 bases from J, leaving 13 bases between. CDR3 length: 15 residues. CDR3 residues: CASSLGSGTPQPQHF. In DNA form, the CDR3 reads TGTGCCAGCAGCTTAGGGTCCGGGACACCTCAGCCCCAGCATTTT. Looking up the rest from reference TRBV7-2 and TRBJ1-5 gives the full variable domain: GAGVSQSPSNKVTEKGKDVELRCDPISGHTALYWYRQSLGQGLEFLIYFQGNSAPDKSGLPSDRFSAERTGGSVSTLTIQRTQQEDSAVYLCASSLGSGTPQPQHFGDGTRLSIL.

The chain carries TRBV6-5 and TRBJ1-1; D ambiguous. The CDR3 totals 13 residues. Trimming removed 3 bases from V and 2 bases from J, with 7 bases in between. The germline CDR1 and CDR2 sequences are MNHEY and SVGAGI. The CDR3 loop is CASSYGRNTEAFF. In DNA, the CDR3 is TGTGCCAGCAGTTATGGGAGAAACACTGAAGCTTTCTTT.

The chain carries TRBV5-5 and TRBJ2-7; D remains ambiguous. The CDR3 is 15 amino acids. Per the germline V gene, CDR1 is SGHKS and CDR2 is YYEKEE (reference sequence). Between the trimmed V and J ends, which lost 0 bases and 3 bases, there was a span of 13 bases. CDR3 sequence (DNA): TGTGCCAGCAGCTTGGAGCCAGATTGGGGCTACGAGCAGTACTTC. Translating gives CASSLEPDWGYEQYF.

This chain joins TRBV21-1 and TRBJ1-5; the table's D call, TRBD1, has no DNA check behind it. TRBV21-1 is given as a pseudogene. This CDR3 comprises 15 residues. The CDR3: CASSKLGVGNQPQHF. The CDR3 nucleotides read TGTGCCAGCAGCAAATTAGGGGTGGGCAATCAGCCCCAGCATTTT.

The chain has TRBV24-1 and TRBJ2-1, with TRBD2 identical over 7 bases. CDR1 and CDR2 (germline): KGHDR, SFDVKD. After removal of 5 bases from V and 7 bases from J, the junction contained 10 bases not matched to a gene. The CDR3 length is 15 residues. In DNA, the CDR3 is TGTGCCACCAGTGGTGGGGGGGGTGGGAGGAATGAGCAGTTCTTC. Translated, it gives CATSGGGGGRNEQFF.

This rearrangement joins TRBV5-4 to TRBJ2-1; TRBD1 agrees at 7 bases. The CDR3 runs to 16 residues. CDR1 and CDR2 (germline): SGHNT, YYREEE (reference sequence). The V gene end was trimmed by 2 bases and the J gene end by 1 base; junction bases not matched to a gene: 6. The CDR3: CASSLGTDDSYNEQFF. The CDR3 DNA follows: TGTGCCAGCAGCTTAGGGACAGACGATTCCTACAATGAGCAGTTCTTC.

The chain recombines TRBV23-1 with TRBJ1-6; 7 bases fit TRBD1. TRBV23-1 is labeled an ORF, and its function is uncertain. V lost 4 bases and J lost 8; bases outside the gene matches: 8. The CDR3 is made up of 15 amino acids. The CDR3 region is CASSPPDRRDSPLHF. The DNA of the CDR3 is TGCGCCAGCAGTCCCCCGGACAGGCGGGATTCACCCCTCCACTTT.

This clone was seen only a few times. The gene calls are TRBV6-5 and TRBJ2-4; maybe TRBD1 (6 bases). Germline V gene lookup returns CDR1 MNHEY and CDR2 SVGAGI. V lost 7 bases and J lost 5, with 18 bases in between. The CDR3 loop spans 15 amino acids. This CDR3 reads CASTDTYYRENIQYF. DNA of the CDR3: TGTGCCAGCACCGATACCTATTACAGGGAAAACATTCAGTACTTC.